Below, 26 T cell receptor beta chains from the same sample are listed, as sequenced in a study of blood T cell repertoires in COVID-19. Profiling relied on immunoSEQ multiplex PCR, and the TCRdb table lists in-frame clones only, not all of them. The sample shows about 150,000 clones, roughly 78% of them seen only once. Sequenced sample: peripheral blood. These receptors were obtained from a human donor with acute or convalescent COVID-19. The donor label of this sample is uncertain.

This clone appeared a few times. J is TRBJ2-7 and V is TRBV15; 14 positions agree with TRBD2. CDR1 is LNHNV and CDR2 is YYDKDF in the germline V gene (reference sequence). The CDR3 consists of 18 residues. The junction had 4 bases not matched to a gene; V was cut back by 0 bases and J by 0 bases. The CDR3 nucleotides are TGTGCCACCAGCAGAGAGGGGACTAGCGGGGGCCTCTCCTACGAGCAGTACTTC. Translating it yields CATSREGTSGGLSYEQYF.

The sample holds a few counts of this clone. CDR3 amino acids: CASSPVPGELFF. The CDR3 DNA reads as TGCGCCAGCAGCCCAGTCCCCGGGGAGCTGTTTTTT. The rearrangement joins TRBV5-1 to TRBJ2-2, with D hard to call. This CDR3 spans 12 amino acids. V was pared by 4 bases and J by 6 bases, with 7 bases between. The germline V gene encodes CDR1 SGHRS and CDR2 YFSETQ.

This clone was observed a handful of times. The DNA of the CDR3 is TGTGCCATCAGTGCCGACAGGGGGCGCCGGACTGAAGCTTTCTTT. Its protein product is CAISADRGRRTEAFF. The rearrangement uses TRBV10-3 and TRBJ1-1; the match to TRBD1 covers 10 bases. CDR3 length: 15 amino acids. V trimming: 4 bases; J trimming: 5 bases; junction bases outside the gene matches: 7. Germline CDR1 reads ENHRY; CDR2 reads SYGVKD.

As regards this clone: A junction boundary mismatches the germline segment, possibly from a read error. The gene calls are TRBV7-7 and TRBJ2-3, with a possible D match to TRBD2 (5 bases). The CDR3 consists of 13 residues. Germline CDR1 SSHAT, CDR2 FNYEAQ (reference sequence). For the CDR3, the DNA is TGTGCTAGCAGCTTAGATGGCGGGGATACGCAGTATTTT. Its protein product is CASSLDGGDTQYF.

The V and J genes are TRBV6-4 and TRBJ2-3, with 8 positions matching TRBD2. Trimming at V came to 4 bases and at J to 5 bases, leaving 11 bases not matched to a gene. Germline V gives CDR1 MRHNA, CDR2 SNTAGT. The CDR3 contains 16 residues. This CDR3 is CASSALGLGGIDTQYF. CDR3 DNA sequence: TGTGCCAGCAGTGCCCTGGGACTAGGGGGGATAGATACGCAGTATTTT.

The rearrangement uses TRBV4-1 and TRBJ1-3; D remains ambiguous. There are 18 residues in the CDR3. CDR1 and CDR2 (germline): MGHRA, YSYEKL. Trimming removed 0 bases from V and 4 bases from J, with 19 bases in between. The CDR3 protein is CASSQELIRRRRGNTIYF. The DNA of the CDR3 is TGCGCCAGCAGCCAAGAATTAATCCGGCGCCGGCGGGGAAACACCATATATTTT.

The chain combines TRBV30 with TRBJ1-4; TRBD1 agrees at 7 bases. Per germline, CDR1 GTSNPN and CDR2 SVGIG (reference sequence). With V trimmed by 2 bases and J by 6 bases, 6 bases remained unmatched. CDR3 length equals 14 residues. CDR3 nucleotides: TGTGCCTGGAGTCCCGGGACAGACGATGAAAAACTGTTTTTT. Its protein product is CAWSPGTDDEKLFF.

Comment on this clone: One end of the junction fails to match germline, which may point to a read error. CDR3 residues: CASSQAGGPWYEQFF. For the CDR3, the DNA is TGTGCCAGCAGTCAAGCGGGGGGGCCTTGGTATGAGCAGTTCTTC. The chain combines TRBV6-1 with TRBJ2-1; 10 bases map to TRBD2. CDR1 is MNHNS, CDR2 SASEGT, per germline. The CDR3 runs 15 residues.

This rearrangement joins TRBV5-6 to TRBJ2-7; maybe TRBD1 (5 bases). Germline CDR1 is SGHDT and CDR2 is YYEEEE. Trimming took 2 bases from V and 4 from J, leaving 7 bases between them. The CDR3 consists of 12 residues. Here the CDR3 reads CASSFRGYEQYF. CDR3 bases: TGTGCCAGCAGCTTTAGGGGATACGAGCAGTACTTC.

This clone was seen many times. The rearrangement uses TRBV2 and TRBJ2-3, with D hard to call. This CDR3 contains 12 residues. The germline V gene encodes CDR1 SNHLY and CDR2 FYNNEI. Trimming removed 6 bases from V and 4 bases from J, with 8 bases in between. The CDR3 DNA sequence: TGTGCCAGCAGGGCAGAATCAGATACGCAGTATTTT. Its translation is CASRAESDTQYF.

V is TRBV6-5 and J is TRBJ2-2; unclear D gene. From germline, CDR1 is MNHEY and CDR2 SVGAGI. This CDR3 is 14 amino acids long. Trimming took off 5 bases at V and 1 base at J, with 8 bases between the two ends. DNA of the CDR3: TGTGCCAGCAGTCCGACAAGGAACACCGGGGAGCTGTTTTTT. Protein: CASSPTRNTGELFF.

The chain is built from TRBV10-2 and TRBJ1-3, with TRBD1 as a possible D gene (6 bases). V lost 4 bases and J 3 bases, leaving 10 bases between the germline ends. CDR3 length: 14 amino acids. In germline, CDR1 is WSHSY, CDR2 SAAADI. CDR3 protein: CASSVAGDGNTIYF. The CDR3 DNA follows: TGCGCCAGCAGTGTAGCAGGGGATGGAAACACCATATATTTT.

This clone has only one observation. The rearrangement joins TRBV27 to TRBJ2-7; 7 bases align to TRBD1. This CDR3 comprises 9 residues. CDR1 is MNHEY and CDR2 is SMNVEV in the germline V gene (reference sequence). With V trimmed by 5 bases and J by 12 bases, 1 base remained unmatched. In nucleotides, the CDR3 is TGTGCCAGCAGTCGGGACAGGTACTTC. Protein sequence: CASSRDRYF.

The rearrangement uses TRBV30 and TRBJ1-5; 9 bases map to TRBD1. This CDR3 region has 13 residues. Germline V gives CDR1 GTSNPN, CDR2 SVGIG (reference sequence). V gave up 5 bases and J gave up 5 bases; unmatched junction bases: 4. CDR3 sequence: CAWANRGHQPQHF. CDR3 in DNA: TGTGCCTGGGCGAACAGGGGGCATCAGCCCCAGCATTTT.

This sequence joins TRBV6-5 and TRBJ1-2; D is possibly TRBD1 (6 bases). V lost 0 bases and J lost 7, with 12 bases in between. Germline CDR1 MNHEY, CDR2 SVGAGI. The CDR3 is 14 amino acids. CDR3 DNA: TGTGCCAGCAGTTACTCGTGGGGGGGGCCTGGCTACACCTTC. It is translated as CASSYSWGGPGYTF.

The gene calls are TRBV3-1 (or the pseudogene TRBV3-2) and TRBJ2-1; TRBD2 aligns across 11 bases. J gave up 5 bases and V 1 base, and 1 base lay outside the gene matches. CDR3 size: 15 residues. Per the germline V gene, CDR1 is LGHDT and CDR2 is YNNKEL (reference sequence). The CDR3 spells CASSQGTSGHNEQFF. CDR3 DNA: TGTGCCAGCAGCCAAGGGACTAGCGGGCACAATGAGCAGTTCTTC.

This chain joins TRBV6-2 or TRBV6-3 and TRBJ2-5; possibly TRBD2 for D (5 bases). The CDR3 loop spans 13 amino acids. Trimming took 5 bases from V and 1 from J, leaving 8 bases between them. Germline CDR1 and CDR2: MNHEY and SVGEGT. Here the CDR3 reads CASSGLRQETQYF. CDR3 DNA sequence: TGTGCCAGCAGTGGACTCCGCCAAGAGACCCAGTACTTC.

The chain carries TRBV30 and TRBJ1-5; 7 nucleotides align to TRBD1. The CDR3 loop spans 15 amino acids. Germline assignment: CDR1 GTSNPN and CDR2 SVGIG (reference sequence). The junction had 6 bases not matched to a gene; V was cut back by 3 bases and J by 1 base. CDR3 region: CAWRRQGWSNQPQHF. The DNA for the CDR3 is TGTGCCTGGAGGAGACAGGGTTGGAGCAATCAGCCCCAGCATTTT.

This clone was seen more than once but under ten times. The CDR3 sequence is CASSIGKGVGYTF. The DNA for the CDR3 is TGTGCCAGTAGTATAGGTAAAGGAGTCGGCTACACCTTC. This sequence joins TRBV19 and TRBJ1-2, with D unresolved. The CDR3 runs to 13 residues. Germline CDR1 reads LNHDA; CDR2 reads SQIVND (reference sequence). V dropped 1 base and J dropped 8 bases, with 11 bases sitting between them.

This chain connects TRBV6-5 to TRBJ1-1; a possible D gene is TRBD1 (6 bases). This CDR3 has 15 amino acids. The ends were cut back, 4 bases at V and 6 bases at J, with 18 bases in the middle. The germline V gene has CDR1 MNHEY and CDR2 SVGAGI. CDR3 in DNA: TGTGCCAGCAGTTCTGACAGGCCGTCCAACTCTGAAGCTTTCTTT. This gives the protein CASSSDRPSNSEAFF.

This sequence joins TRBV2 and TRBJ1-5; D gene unclear. Trimming shortened V by 5 bases and J by 2 bases, and 10 bases separated the two germline ends. This CDR3 comprises 14 residues. Germline V CDR1 and CDR2: SNHLY, FYNNEI. The CDR3 here is CASSKESGNQPQHF. The CDR3 nucleotides read TGTGCCAGCAGTAAAGAATCAGGCAATCAGCCCCAGCATTTT.

The rearrangement joins TRBV28 to TRBJ2-7; 9 bases align to TRBD1. Per the germline V gene, CDR1 is MDHEN and CDR2 is SYDVKM. With 6 bases clipped from V and 7 bases from J, the junction kept 13 bases outside the gene matches. There are 15 residues in the CDR3. As DNA, the CDR3 is TGTGCCAGCAGCGGGACCGGGACAGGGCTGTTGGAGCAGTACTTC. Translated: CASSGTGTGLLEQYF.

The rearrangement joins TRBV18 to TRBJ2-7; 9 nucleotides agree with TRBD1. This CDR3 has 15 residues. Germline CDR1 is KGHSH and CDR2 is LQKENI. Trimming cost V 0 bases and J 5 bases; bases outside gene matches: 5. The CDR3 sequence is CASSPPGQGYDEQYF. Written as DNA, the CDR3 is TGTGCCAGCTCACCACCGGGACAGGGATACGACGAGCAGTACTTC.

The chain recombines TRBV29-1 with TRBJ2-7; 7 bases map to TRBD1. The trim removed 8 bases at V and 0 bases at J, leaving 4 bases unmatched. Germline CDR1 is SQVTM and CDR2 is ANQGSEA. This CDR3 comprises 12 residues. CDR3 protein: CSTGQTSYEQYF. The CDR3 region has the DNA TGCAGCACGGGACAGACCTCCTACGAGCAGTACTTC.

The chain recombines TRBV7-9 with TRBJ1-1; 7 bases fit TRBD1. Germline-derived CDR1 and CDR2 are SEHNR and FQNEAQ (reference sequence). The CDR3 is 14 amino acids. The V segment lost 3 bases and the J segment 3 bases; nucleotides outside the gene matches: 4. The CDR3 DNA follows: TGTGCCAGCAGCTTTGACAGGGACCACACTGAAGCTTTCTTT. This encodes CASSFDRDHTEAFF.

This chain connects TRBV7-8 to TRBJ1-2; tentative D call: TRBD1 (5 bases). Trimming shortened V by 5 bases and J by 2 bases, and 21 bases separated the two germline ends. CDR3 length: 17 amino acids. Germline-derived CDR1 and CDR2 are SGHVS and FQNEAQ. Here the CDR3 DNA reads TGTGCCAGCAGCGGGGGGACCGCGCATCAACCCAACTATGGCTACACCTTC. It yields the protein CASSGGTAHQPNYGYTF.